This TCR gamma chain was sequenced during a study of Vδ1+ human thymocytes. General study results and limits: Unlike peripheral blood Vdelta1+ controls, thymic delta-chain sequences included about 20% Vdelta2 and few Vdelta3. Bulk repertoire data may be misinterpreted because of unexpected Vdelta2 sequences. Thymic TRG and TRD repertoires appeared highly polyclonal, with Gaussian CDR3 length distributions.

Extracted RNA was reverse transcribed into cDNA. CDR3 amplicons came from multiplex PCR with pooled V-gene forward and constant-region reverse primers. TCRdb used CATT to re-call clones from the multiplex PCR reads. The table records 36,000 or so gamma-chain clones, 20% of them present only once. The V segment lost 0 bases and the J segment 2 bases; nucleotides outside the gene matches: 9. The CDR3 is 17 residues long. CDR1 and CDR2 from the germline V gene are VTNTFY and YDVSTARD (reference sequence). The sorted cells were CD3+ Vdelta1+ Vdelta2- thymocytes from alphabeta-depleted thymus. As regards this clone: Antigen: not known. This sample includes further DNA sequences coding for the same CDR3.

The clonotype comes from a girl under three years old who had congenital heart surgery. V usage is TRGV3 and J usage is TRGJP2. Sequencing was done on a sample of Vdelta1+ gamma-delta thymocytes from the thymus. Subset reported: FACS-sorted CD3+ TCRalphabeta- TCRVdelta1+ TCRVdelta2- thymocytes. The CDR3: CATWDRPQGSSDWIKTF. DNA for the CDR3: TGTGCCACCTGGGACAGGCCACAGGGGAGTAGTGATTGGATCAAGACGTTT.